In this sample, the clone carrying this TCR beta chain turned up many times. Its antigen is as yet unknown. An expansion of CD8+CD57+ cells by flow cytometry had been shown in patients chosen for sequencing. These data come from a study of CD8+CD57+ T cells in acquired aplastic anemia. TCR beta VDJ and CDR3 profiles were obtained from a genomic DNA template. TCRdb redid the calling of the reads with MiXCR, one entry per CDR3 protein. The sample lists fewer than 250,000 distinct CDR3 sequences; around 45% were seen once. Study observations and caveats: It was found that approximately 29 CD8+ CDR3 sequences were shared between patients and controls.

This receptor was identified in a human donor with aplastic anemia. The specimen was sorted CD4+, CD8+, or CD8+CD57+ T cells (not recorded which) from PBMCs.

The CDR3 protein is CASSQALVGLSSYNSPLHF. Written as DNA, the CDR3 is TGTGCCAGCAGCCAAGCTTTGGTGGGGCTGAGCTCCTATAATTCACCCCTCCACTTT. The rearrangement uses TRBV14 and TRBJ1-6, with D perhaps matching TRBD1 (5 bases). Germline CDR1 is SGHDN and CDR2 is FVKESK. The CDR3 is 19 residues long. The V gene lost 1 base and the J gene lost 0 bases, with 16 bases spanning the gap.